This T cell receptor (beta chain) is drawn from a study of cytomegalovirus exposure and HLA in healthy donors (dated by TCRdb to the late 2010s). Broadly, across the study: An earlier analysis of approximately 640 of the donors reported 250 to 350 Gb of sequence data and more than 90 million unique TCR beta sequences from roughly 180 million T cells. About 320 gigabases of sequencing data and around 87 million unique TCR sequences were included in an early release covering about 700 HLA-typed donors. Among the roughly 390 genotyped donors, around 81% belonged to the genetic ancestry cluster associated with self-reported Caucasian donors. The study was designed to test whether signatures of past pathogen exposure could be identified by cataloging public T cell receptors. The T cell repertoires of 700 or so subjects were profiled by immunosequencing and related to cytomegalovirus serostatus. In addition to the first cohort of 666 subjects, a separate validation cohort of under 150 different subjects was used. The study combined high-throughput TCR immunosequencing, statistical association of individual TCRs with disease status, and machine learning to predict cytomegalovirus infection status. A later analysis re-analyzed previously published TCR beta repertoires from roughly 600 donors and added high-resolution HLA genotyping to study TCR occurrence patterns. In the later analysis, no new phenotypic data were used to find candidate immune exposures; instead, reliance was placed on TCR beta sequences and their occurrence across donors. An earlier analysis of approximately 580 of the donors used high-throughput TCR beta sequencing to judge whether each TCR beta V gene segment behaved as functional or pseudogenic. Donor age, sex, ethnicity and CMV serostatus were collected together with the repertoire data. In a later genetic analysis, genome-wide SNP genotypes for about 65% of the roughly 700 donors were used, and that subset was treated as a discovery cohort. All discovery cohort repertoires had been generated using a single sequencing platform. HLA typing included class I and class II loci at four-digit resolution. The number of typed donors differed by locus: roughly 629-640 for A, B, C, DRB1 and DQB1; approximately 520 for DQA1; approximately 610 for DPA1; and about 470 for DPB1. Because of strong linkage in the cohort, a few DR-DQ haplotypes were treated as single units for association and clustering. Among roughly 370 genotyped donors of the cohort, an average of 235,054 unique TCR beta nucleotide sequences were sequenced per donor, 15% to 20% of them non-productive. Study-wide conclusions, independent of this receptor: A later analysis associated 17,000 or so TCR beta sequences with specific HLA alleles at a false discovery rate of 0.05. According to a later analysis, parvovirus B19, influenza, CMV and Epstein-Barr virus appeared linked to several top co-occurrence clusters. Presence/absence analyses assumed roughly uniform sequencing depth across donors, an assumption that may not hold. An association between a missense DCLRE1C variant and V-gene and J-gene trimming of TCR beta chains was found in a later genetic analysis and replicated in an independent cohort. Correlated functional status among segregating V segments might be attributable to linkage disequilibrium, but an unknown experimental factor could not be ruled out. Because counts were too low, roughly 17 rarely observed V segments, including chromosome 9 orphons, were left out of the earlier analysis of 500 to 750 of the donors. A group of highly shared sequence variants was considered likely to be a technical artifact of the sequencing pipeline. Because HLA typing was missing for some donors at each locus, association tests included only the typed subset. In a later analysis, TCR association rates were found to vary across HLA loci, with the most associated TCRs seen for DRB1 alleles and the fewest for HLA-C alleles. A further reported finding was that TCR beta sequences accurately predicted the HLA-A and HLA-B alleles for most subjects in the first cohort. The study gave a list of some 150 TCR beta chains associated with cytomegalovirus. Most CMV-associated TCR beta chains appeared to be HLA-restricted in a later analysis, and the HLA associations seemed to be driven largely by CMV exposure. In both the original and validation cohorts, the classifier was reported to diagnose cytomegalovirus status with high specificity and sensitivity. Some IMGT-functional V segments, including TRBV6-2 and TRBV6-3, could not be told apart with the 87-base-pair reads, so those segments were excluded. Most TCR sequences were observed very rarely across donors, whereas some public TCRs were present in many individuals. A few of the identified cytomegalovirus-associated TCR beta chains were confirmed in vitro to be specific for cytomegalovirus antigens. The authors suggested that the approach could potentially be extended to other disease states and immunological phenotypes. When HLA alleles, especially DR and DQ, strongly co-occurred, attributing TCR associations to individual alleles was difficult. Compared with the roughly 700-donor mean, donors in an Asian-associated ancestry cluster had fewer N-insertions in productive TCRs, according to a later genetic analysis. The cohort was sequenced for TCR beta chains only, and without alpha or paired-chain data the features that could be detected were limited. CMV serostatus was the only immune exposure information available for the cohort. An earlier analysis of roughly 570 of the donors showed that most TCR beta V segments appeared in productive rearrangements either about 87% or about 30% of the time, which broadly matched IMGT annotations. In a later analysis, HLA-associated TCR beta chains showed more clonal expansion and lower generation probabilities than non-associated chains that were equally common.

The cohort comprised under 700 healthy bone marrow donors. At the time of sampling, all cohort members were nominally healthy, though unrecorded immune exposures were likely present. The donor was CMV seropositive and was included in the group of some 290 seropositive cohort members. A peripheral blood sample was collected from each donor, and TCR beta sequencing was performed on peripheral blood mononuclear cells. The Qiagen DNeasy Blood Extraction Kit was used to extract genomic DNA from the blood cell samples. CDR1 and CDR2 are drawn from the germline V gene: SGHDN, FVKESK. The CDR3 sequence holds 14 residues, the cysteine and phenylalanine included. Only CDR3 DNA remains: 42 bases, in frame from the first base. V is cut back by 3 bases and J by 8 bases, with 6 bases in the junction unmatched. The receptor library was made with the immunoSEQ multiplex PCR assay. For the multiplex PCR, a mixture combining 60 forward primers for TCR Vbeta segments and 13 reverse primers for TCR Jbeta segments was used. A multiplex PCR assay on genomic DNA amplified the CDR3 region of rearranged TCR beta genes. The Illumina HiSeq System was used to sequence the amplified TCR beta libraries as 87-base-pair reads. The original pipeline was this. Across the 500 to 750 repertoires, a later analysis counted approximately 75 million unique TCR beta chains, 9.5 million to 12 million of which were shared by at least two donors. To remove PCR and sequencing errors, raw reads were error-corrected and collapsed into unique sequences using a nearest-neighbor algorithm that merged closely related sequences. To assign V, D and J gene segments, CDR3 sequences were aligned to IMGT reference sequences. For a sequence to be retained, a match of at least six nucleotides to both a V gene segment and a J gene segment was required. A rearrangement was called productive if the CDR3 had no stop codons and remained in frame with V and J, and every other rearrangement was called non-productive. Following IMGT convention, CDR3 was defined as the stretch from the second conserved V-encoded cysteine to the conserved J-encoded phenylalanine. Sequences without an unambiguous match to a single V gene segment were excluded from the earlier analysis of a few hundred of the donors. An earlier analysis of a few hundred of the donors classified V segments as functional when productive rearrangements were above 56.7% and as segregating when the standard deviation between donors was above 5%. To diagnose cytomegalovirus status from the catalog of TCR beta chain sequences, a statistical classification framework was built. In a later analysis, TCR nucleotide sequences were compared against IMGT/GENE-DB human TR gene sequences so that V and J genes could be assigned. The TCRdist pipeline was used in a later analysis to assign CDR3 sequences and most-parsimonious VDJ recombination scenarios. In a later analysis, every TCR beta chain was defined by the combination of its CDR3 amino acid sequence and its V-gene family, and reads without a unique V-gene family were dropped. A later analysis removed 450 to 600 highly shared, low-generation-probability nucleotide sequences to deal with suspected cross-contamination and a sequencing artifact. A later analysis calculated a clonal expansion index for each public chain from normalized within-repertoire ranks of inferred template counts. In a later analysis, generation probabilities were computed with a VDJ recombination model fitted to out-of-frame rearrangements, and the resulting probabilities were checked against IGoR. A later analysis scored TCR-TCR, TCR-HLA and TCR-CMV co-occurrence with hypergeometric tests, applying a repertoire-size bias correction to TCR pairs. False discovery rates were estimated in a later analysis by permuting HLA or CMV assignments 20 times. In a later analysis, co-occurring TCRs were grouped using DBSCAN, with TCRdist sequence similarity added in when clustering inside HLA-allele-positive subsets. Repertoires with fewer than 30,000 or more than 120,000 public chains, plus five repertoires with anomalous nucleotide sharing, were excluded from co-occurrence clustering. What TCRdb holds here is the immuneACCESS table cut down to in-frame rearrangements. Part of the clones is not present; checked against another copy, under half of the missing clones reflect an unresolved V gene, and the others are unexplained. The D gene and trimming were derived from the DNA, and the V and J assignments and clone size from that table. The table held for this sample gives approximately 70,000 clones. The top ten constitute about 3.8% of the sample.

Turning to this clone: Its target antigen remains unknown.

The chain employs TRBV14 and TRBJ1-2, with 10 junctional bases fitting TRBD1. The sample consisted of PBMCs. This TCR was recovered from a female donor in good health and CMV-seropositive. CDR3 loop: CASSHRGQGYGYTF. Read as DNA, the sequence is TGTGCCAGCAGCCATAGGGGACAGGGGTACGGCTACACCTTC.